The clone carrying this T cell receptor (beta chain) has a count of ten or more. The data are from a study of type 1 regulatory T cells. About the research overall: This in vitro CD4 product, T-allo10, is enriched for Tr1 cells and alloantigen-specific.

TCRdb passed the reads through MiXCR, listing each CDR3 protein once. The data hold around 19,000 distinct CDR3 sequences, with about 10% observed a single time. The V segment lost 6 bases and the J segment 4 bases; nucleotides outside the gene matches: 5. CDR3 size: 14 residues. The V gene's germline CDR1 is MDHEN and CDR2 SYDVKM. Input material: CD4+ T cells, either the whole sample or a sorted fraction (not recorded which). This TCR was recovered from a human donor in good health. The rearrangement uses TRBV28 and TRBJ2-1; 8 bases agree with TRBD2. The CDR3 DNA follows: TGTGCCAGCAGGGAAAGCGGGGGTTACAATGAGCAGTTCTTC. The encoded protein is CASRESGGYNEQFF.